Below are 10 T cell receptor beta chains sequenced from a single sample in a study of shared clonotypes between healthy human individuals. Profiling relied on immunoSEQ multiplex PCR, and the TCRdb table lists in-frame clones only, not all of them. The table shows more than 2 million clones, with about 94% occurring only once. The sequencing input was naive CD4+ T cells sorted from blood. Subset: CD45RA+ positively selected. These receptors all stem from a man aged 18 to 30 in good health.

This clone occurred a few times. V is TRBV5-1 and J is TRBJ1-3, with a tentative D call TRBD1 (6 bases). The germline gives CDR1 SGHRS, CDR2 YFSETQ. This CDR3 comprises 15 residues. Trimming left V 1 base short and J 0 bases short, with 8 bases between. CDR3 bases: TGCGCCAGCAGCTTGACGGACAGCTCTGGAAACACCATATATTTT. Its protein product is CASSLTDSSGNTIYF.

On this clone: This sample includes further DNA sequences coding for the same CDR3. The chain joins TRBV7-2 to TRBJ2-7, with 10 bases aligning to TRBD1. Germline loops: CDR1 SGHTA, CDR2 FQGNSA. Trimming took 4 bases from V and 4 from J; bases not matched to a gene: 4. The length of the CDR3 is 14 residues. In DNA form, the CDR3 reads TGTGCCAGCAGCTCCGACAGGGGGCGGTACGAGCAGTACTTC. Its translation: CASSSDRGRYEQYF.

The chain employs TRBV5-6 and TRBJ1-1; D gene ambiguous. V lost 4 bases to trimming and J lost 6 bases, with 16 bases between them. Germline lookup yields CDR1 SGHDT and CDR2 YYEEEE. The CDR3 consists of 14 residues. This CDR3 reads CASSLPAPGPEAFF. The CDR3 coding sequence is TGTGCCAGCAGCCTCCCGGCCCCCGGCCCTGAAGCTTTCTTT.

This chain uses TRBV5-8 with TRBJ2-7; 8 bases agree with TRBD1. The junction had 3 bases not matched to a gene; V was cut back by 5 bases and J by 2 bases. The CDR3 has 13 amino acids. Germline V gene lookup returns CDR1 SGHTS and CDR2 YDEGEE. The CDR3 DNA reads TGTGCCAGCAGTTGGGACAGGACCTACGAGCAGTACTTC. As protein: CASSWDRTYEQYF.

The V gene is TRBV10-3, the J gene TRBJ2-7, with 10 bases lining up with TRBD2. Trimming removed 0 bases from V and 3 bases from J; junction bases left unmatched: 5. Germline lookup yields CDR1 ENHRY and CDR2 SYGVKD. This CDR3 has 16 amino acids. CDR3 nucleotides: TGTGCCATCAGTGAGTCACGAGCTAGCGGGAGCTACGAGCAGTACTTC. It codes for CAISESRASGSYEQYF.

This chain links TRBV2 with TRBJ1-1; 9 nucleotides agree with TRBD1. Germline-derived CDR1 and CDR2 are SNHLY and FYNNEI. The CDR3 has 18 residues. V was clipped by 4 bases and J by 1 base; unmatched bases: 13. CDR3 nucleotides: TGTGCCAGCAGTGTAACTCTCGACAGGGGGACAAAGAACACTGAAGCTTTCTTT. Protein: CASSVTLDRGTKNTEAFF.

This chain joins TRBV6-6 and TRBJ1-1; D uncertain. The V end lost 8 bases, the J end lost 0 bases, and 10 bases lay between the germline ends. Looked up from germline, CDR1 is MNHNY and CDR2 is SVGAGI (reference sequence). The CDR3 extends over 13 amino acids. In DNA form, the CDR3 reads TGTGCCAGCTCCTTGGTCTTGAACACTGAAGCTTTCTTT. It encodes CASSLVLNTEAFF.

CDR3 DNA: TGTGCCAGCAGCTTACAGGGGGCTACAGGGAGTGAAAAACTGTTTTTT. Protein sequence: CASSLQGATGSEKLFF. The rearrangement uses TRBV9 and TRBJ1-4; 9 nucleotides line up with TRBD1. From germline, CDR1 is SGDLS and CDR2 YYNGEE. The ends lost 4 bases at V and 7 bases at J; junction bases unmatched: 11. The CDR3 length is 16 residues.

CDR3 DNA: TGTGCCAGCAGCTCCTATACCGATCAGCCCCAGCATTTT. Its protein product is CASSSYTDQPQHF. The rearrangement links TRBV7-2 to TRBJ1-5, with D unresolved. From germline, CDR1 is SGHTA and CDR2 FQGNSA. The V gene lost 4 bases and the J gene lost 5 bases, with 9 bases spanning the gap. This CDR3 spans 13 amino acids.

The gene calls are TRBV6-1 and TRBJ2-5; D possibly corresponds to TRBD1 (6 bases). V lost 3 bases, J lost 5 bases, and 10 bases lay in between. CDR1 and CDR2 from the germline V gene are MNHNS and SASEGT. The CDR3 loop spans 13 amino acids. The CDR3 here is CASSDRGGETQYF. In nucleotides, the CDR3 is TGTGCCAGCAGTGACAGGGGCGGCGAGACCCAGTACTTC.